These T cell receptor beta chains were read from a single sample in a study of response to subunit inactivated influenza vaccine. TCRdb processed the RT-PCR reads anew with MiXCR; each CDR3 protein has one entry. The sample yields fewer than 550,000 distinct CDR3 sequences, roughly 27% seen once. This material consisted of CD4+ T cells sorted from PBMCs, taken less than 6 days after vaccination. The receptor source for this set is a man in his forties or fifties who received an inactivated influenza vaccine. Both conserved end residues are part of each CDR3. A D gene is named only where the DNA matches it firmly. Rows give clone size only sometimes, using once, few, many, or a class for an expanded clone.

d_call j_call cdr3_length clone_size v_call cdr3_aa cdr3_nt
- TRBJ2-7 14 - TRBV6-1 CASSPPGRGRGQYF TGTGCCAGCAGTCCCCCGGGGAGGGGGCGGGGGCAGTACTTC
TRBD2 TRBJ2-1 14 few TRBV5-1 CASSLGGSYVEQFF TGCGCCAGCAGCTTGGGCGGGAGCTATGTTGAGCAGTTCTTC
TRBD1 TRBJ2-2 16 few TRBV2 CASSAWDREYTGELFF TGTGCCAGCAGTGCCTGGGACAGGGAATACACCGGGGAGCTGTTTTTT
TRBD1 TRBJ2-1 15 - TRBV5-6 CASDAWGQTYNEQFF TGTGCCAGCGACGCTTGGGGACAGACCTACAATGAGCAGTTCTTC
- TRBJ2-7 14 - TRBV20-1 CSGARSGNHYEQYF TGCAGTGGTGCGCGCTCGGGAAACCACTACGAGCAGTACTTC
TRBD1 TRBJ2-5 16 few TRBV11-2 CASSLDGQGARETQYF TGTGCCAGCAGCTTAGACGGGCAGGGGGCGAGGGAGACCCAGTACTTC
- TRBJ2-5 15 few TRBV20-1 CSARDLIHHQETQYF TGCAGTGCTAGAGATCTAATACACCACCAAGAGACCCAGTACTTC
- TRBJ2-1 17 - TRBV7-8 CASSPDPGLAARYEQFF TGTGCCAGCAGCCCTGATCCCGGGCTCGCCGCCCGGTATGAGCAGTTCTTC
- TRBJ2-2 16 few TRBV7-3 CASSLTRRGDTGELFF TGTGCCAGCAGCTTAACGCGCAGGGGAGACACCGGGGAGCTGTTTTTT
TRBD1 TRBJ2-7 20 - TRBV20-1 CSARDSLLTGGQGISYEQYF TGCAGTGCTAGAGATTCGCTTCTTACCGGGGGACAGGGGATTTCCTACGAGCAGTACTTC
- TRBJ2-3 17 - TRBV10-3 CAISESTPSTGTDTQYF TGTGCCATCAGTGAGTCTACACCATCGACCGGCACAGATACGCAGTATTTT
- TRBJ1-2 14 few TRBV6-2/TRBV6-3 CASRVSGTHYGYTF TGTGCCAGCAGAGTGTCCGGGACTCACTATGGCTACACCTTC
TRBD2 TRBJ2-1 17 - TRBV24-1 CATSDQTSASSYNEQFF TGTGCCACCAGTGATCAGACTAGCGCAAGCTCCTACAATGAGCAGTTCTTC
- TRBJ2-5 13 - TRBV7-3 CASSPGRRETQYF TGTGCCAGCAGCCCCGGACGTCGGGAGACCCAGTACTTC
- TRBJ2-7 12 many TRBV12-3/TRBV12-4 CASSSLTYEQYF TGTGCCAGCAGTTCCTTAACCTACGAGCAGTACTTC
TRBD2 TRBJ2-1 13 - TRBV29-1 CSVGGAGNNEQFF TGCAGCGTCGGGGGGGCGGGGAACAATGAGCAGTTCTTC
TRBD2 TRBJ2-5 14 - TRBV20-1 CSAGTSGAQETQYF TGCAGTGCCGGGACTAGCGGGGCACAAGAGACCCAGTACTTC
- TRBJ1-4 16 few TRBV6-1 CASSQGSTGRNEKLFF TGTGCCAGCAGCCAGGGGTCTACAGGGCGTAATGAAAAACTGTTTTTT
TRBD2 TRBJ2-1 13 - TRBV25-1 CASLGRAGNEQFF TGTGCCAGCCTAGGGAGGGCTGGGAATGAGCAGTTCTTC
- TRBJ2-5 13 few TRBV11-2 CASSFKPQETQYF TGTGCCAGCAGCTTTAAACCACAAGAGACCCAGTACTTC
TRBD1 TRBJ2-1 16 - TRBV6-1 CASRTTGLASYNEQFF TGTGCCAGCAGAACGACAGGGTTGGCCTCCTACAATGAGCAGTTCTTC
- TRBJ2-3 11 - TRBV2 CAKGGRDTQYF TGTGCCAAAGGTGGCCGAGATACGCAGTATTTT
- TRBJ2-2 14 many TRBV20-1 CSAIGGPNTGELFF TGCAGTGCTATTGGAGGTCCGAACACCGGGGAGCTGTTTTTT
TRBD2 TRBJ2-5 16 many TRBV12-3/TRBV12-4 CASSRTSGRGQETQYF TGTGCCAGCAGCCGGACTAGCGGGAGAGGCCAAGAGACCCAGTACTTC
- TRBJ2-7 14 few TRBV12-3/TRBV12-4 CASNPGAGVYEQYF TGTGCCAGCAACCCAGGGGCGGGGGTCTACGAGCAGTACTTC
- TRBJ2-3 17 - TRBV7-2 CASSSPSDPRYKDTQYF TGTGCCAGCAGCTCCCCTAGCGACCCGAGGTATAAAGATACGCAGTATTTT
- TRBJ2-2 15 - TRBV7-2 CASSLVGRGAGELFF TGTGCCAGCAGCTTAGTCGGCAGGGGGGCCGGGGAGCTGTTTTTT
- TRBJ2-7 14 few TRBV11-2 CASGRGAGPYEQYF TGTGCCAGCGGCCGGGGAGCGGGTCCCTACGAGCAGTACTTC
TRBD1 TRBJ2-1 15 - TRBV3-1 CASSPGTGEASEQFF TGTGCCAGCAGCCCAGGGACAGGGGAGGCGAGTGAGCAGTTCTTC
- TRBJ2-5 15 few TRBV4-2 CASSQEEGREETQYF TGTGCCAGCAGCCAAGAGGAGGGGAGAGAAGAGACCCAGTACTTC
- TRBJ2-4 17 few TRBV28 CASIPGWGVRAKNIQYF TGTGCCAGCATCCCGGGGTGGGGGGTTCGGGCCAAAAACATTCAGTACTTC
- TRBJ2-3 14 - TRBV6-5 CASSYAGRTDTQYF TGTGCCAGCAGTTACGCGGGGCGCACAGATACGCAGTATTTT
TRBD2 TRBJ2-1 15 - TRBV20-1 CSAGPRTRLWNEQFF TGCAGTGCTGGACCCCGGACTAGACTCTGGAATGAGCAGTTCTTC
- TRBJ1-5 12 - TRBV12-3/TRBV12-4 CASSLKDQPQHF TGTGCCAGCAGTTTGAAAGATCAGCCCCAGCATTTT
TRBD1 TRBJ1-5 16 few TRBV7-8 CASSPAPGQGTQPQHF TGTGCCAGCAGCCCAGCACCTGGACAGGGAACTCAGCCCCAGCATTTT
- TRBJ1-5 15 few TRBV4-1 CASSQDQTDYQPQHF TGCGCCAGCAGCCAAGATCAGACTGACTATCAGCCCCAGCATTTT
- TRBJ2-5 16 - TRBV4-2 CASSQDMSGPGETQYF TGTGCCAGCAGCCAAGATATGTCAGGGCCGGGGGAGACCCAGTACTTC
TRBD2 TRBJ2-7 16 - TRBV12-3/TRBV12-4 CAISMHRTSGGNEQYF TGTGCCATCAGCATGCACCGGACTAGCGGGGGGAACGAGCAGTACTTC
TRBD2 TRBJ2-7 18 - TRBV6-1 CASSSGTSGGAYLYEQYF TGTGCCAGCAGTAGCGGGACTAGCGGGGGGGCCTACCTCTACGAGCAGTACTTC
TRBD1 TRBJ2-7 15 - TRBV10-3 CAISERQGAGVEQYF TGTGCCATCAGTGAACGACAGGGGGCCGGCGTCGAGCAGTACTTC
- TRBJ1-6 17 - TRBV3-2 CACSSRTSSSYNSPLHF TGTGCCTGCAGCTCCAGGACCTCGAGCTCCTATAATTCACCCCTCCACTTT
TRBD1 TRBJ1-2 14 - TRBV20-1 CSARTGQVSYGYTF TGCAGTGCTAGAACAGGACAGGTTAGCTATGGCTACACCTTC
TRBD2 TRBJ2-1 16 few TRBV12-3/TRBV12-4 CASSPPTAGGYNEQFF TGTGCCAGCAGCCCCCCCACTGCGGGGGGCTACAATGAGCAGTTCTTC
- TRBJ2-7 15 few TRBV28 CASSRARVLPPEQYF TGTGCCAGCAGTAGAGCTCGGGTTCTGCCGCCCGAGCAGTACTTC
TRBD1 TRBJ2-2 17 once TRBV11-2 CASSFPPGQSNTGELFF TGTGCCAGCAGCTTCCCCCCGGGACAGTCGAACACCGGGGAGCTGTTTTTT
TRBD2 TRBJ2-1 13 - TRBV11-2 CASGAGVGHEQFF TGTGCCAGTGGAGCGGGAGTGGGCCATGAGCAGTTCTTC
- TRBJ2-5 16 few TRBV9 CASSVGIGGEGTPQYF TGTGCCAGCAGCGTAGGAATTGGGGGTGAGGGCACGCCCCAGTACTTC
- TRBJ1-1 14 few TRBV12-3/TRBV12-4 CASSLDIVNTEAFF TGTGCCAGCAGTTTAGACATAGTGAACACTGAAGCTTTCTTT
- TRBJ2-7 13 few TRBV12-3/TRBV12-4 CASRRSGAYEQYF TGTGCCAGCAGACGGAGTGGTGCCTACGAGCAGTACTTC
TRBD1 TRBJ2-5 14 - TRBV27 CASSSGQGSKTQYF TGTGCCAGCAGTTCGGGACAGGGGTCAAAGACCCAGTACTTC
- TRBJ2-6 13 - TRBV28 CATGVGGANVLTF TGTGCCACAGGGGTAGGTGGGGCCAACGTCCTGACTTTC
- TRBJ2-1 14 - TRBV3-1 CATRPSAKDNEQFF TGTGCCACCAGGCCGAGCGCTAAGGACAATGAGCAGTTCTTC
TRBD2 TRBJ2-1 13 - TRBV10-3 CAIKVAGDNEQFF TGTGCCATCAAGGTAGCGGGAGACAATGAGCAGTTCTTC
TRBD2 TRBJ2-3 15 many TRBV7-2 CASSLGGLAGGTQYF TGTGCCAGCAGCTTAGGCGGACTAGCGGGGGGTACGCAGTATTTT
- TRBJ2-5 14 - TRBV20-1 CSASLGQYQETQYF TGCAGTGCTAGTTTGGGGCAGTACCAAGAGACCCAGTACTTC
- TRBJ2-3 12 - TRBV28 CASRPQGYTQYF TGTGCCAGCAGACCCCAGGGATATACGCAGTATTTT
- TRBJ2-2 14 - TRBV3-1 CASNGESGTGELFF TGTGCCAGCAACGGGGAATCGGGCACCGGGGAGCTGTTTTTT
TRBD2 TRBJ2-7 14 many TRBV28 CASSLAGVTYEQYF TGTGCCAGCAGCTTAGCGGGGGTAACCTACGAGCAGTACTTC
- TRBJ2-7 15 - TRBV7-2 CASSLAAGGAYEQYF TGTGCCAGCAGCTTAGCGGCCGGGGGAGCCTACGAGCAGTACTTC
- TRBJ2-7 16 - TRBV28 CASRGSPGRSSYEQYF TGTGCCAGCAGGGGAAGTCCGGGACGGAGCTCCTACGAGCAGTACTTC